What follows are 20 T cell receptor beta chains derived from one specimen sequenced in a study of T cell repertoires in ileal Crohn's disease. Only in-frame clones appear in the TCRdb table, and some are missing; sequencing was by immunoSEQ multiplex PCR. The sample consists of roughly 2,400 clones, 84% of them appearing once. The source material was ileal tissue. These receptors came from an adult with Crohn's disease.

A single count supports this clone. The chain is built from TRBV5-4 and TRBJ1-3; D not resolved. The V gene's germline CDR1 is SGHNT and CDR2 YYREEE (reference sequence). V was clipped by 4 bases and J by 4 bases, with 9 bases between them. The CDR3 is 13 residues long. CDR3 sequence: CASSPDAGNTIYF. The DNA for the CDR3 is TGTGCCAGCAGCCCCGATGCCGGAAACACCATATATTTT.

This sequence joins TRBV11-3 and TRBJ2-4; either TRBD1 or TRBD2 may supply D (5 bases each). Trimming cost V 5 bases and J 1 base, with 9 bases left between them. The germline CDR1 and CDR2 sequences are SGHNT and YENEEA. CDR3 length: 14 amino acids. CDR3 nucleotide sequence: TGTGCCAGCAGCGGCGAGGGGGCCAAAAACATTCAGTACTTC. Its protein is CASSGEGAKNIQYF.

This clone was detected only once. The chain couples TRBV19 to TRBJ1-1; unclear D gene. Trimming took 3 bases from V and 4 from J, leaving 12 bases between them. The CDR3 runs 14 residues. CDR1 and CDR2 from the germline V gene are LNHDA and SQIVND (reference sequence). The CDR3 region has the DNA TGTGCCAGTAGTATTCTCCCGGGAAGCACTGAAGCTTTCTTT. This codes for CASSILPGSTEAFF.

The genes are TRBV10-3 and TRBJ2-3, with a weak D call TRBD1 (6 bases). The V and J ends lost 1 base and 6 bases respectively, with 17 bases between them. Per the germline V gene, CDR1 is ENHRY and CDR2 is SYGVKD. CDR3 length: 16 residues. The CDR3 DNA reads as TGTGCCATCAGTGAGTTAGGGACACGGGACGGGGATACGCAGTATTTT. This gives the protein CAISELGTRDGDTQYF.

This chain joins TRBV2 and TRBJ1-2, with D hard to call. V was clipped by 2 bases and J by 0 bases, with 13 bases between them. Looked up from germline, CDR1 is SNHLY and CDR2 is FYNNEI. CDR3 size: 16 residues. This chain's CDR3 is CASSERRSDTNYGYTF. CDR3 bases: TGTGCCAGCAGTGAAAGGAGGTCGGATACTAACTATGGCTACACCTTC.

This clone occurred once. This chain connects TRBV6-1 to TRBJ1-2; 7 nucleotides line up with TRBD1. The trim removed 5 bases at V and 4 bases at J, leaving 7 bases unmatched. CDR1 and CDR2 (germline): MNHNS, SASEGT. CDR3 length: 14 amino acids. In DNA, the CDR3 is TGTGCCAGCAGTACGGCCGGGACAGCCTATGGCTACACCTTC. It specifies CASSTAGTAYGYTF.

This chain joins TRBV2 and TRBJ2-6, with D unresolved. V shed 3 bases and J shed 0 bases, with 6 bases lying between them. This CDR3 has 15 residues. Germline CDR1 is SNHLY and CDR2 is FYNNEI. CDR3 residues: CASSDVLSGANVLTF. The CDR3 DNA follows: TGTGCCAGCAGTGACGTGCTCTCTGGGGCCAACGTCCTGACTTTC.

The chain combines TRBV4-1 with TRBJ2-2; D not resolved. Germline assignment: CDR1 MGHRA and CDR2 YSYEKL. Trimming cost V 1 base and J 3 bases, with 3 bases left between them. This CDR3 region has 13 residues. DNA for the CDR3: TGCGCCAGCAGCCAAGGACACACCGGGGAGCTGTTTTTT. It yields the protein CASSQGHTGELFF.

This clone was seen a single time. The CDR3 nucleotides are TGTGCCAGCAGTTGGCCAGGGCATGGCATTCAGTACTTC. Residues: CASSWPGHGIQYF. The chain recombines TRBV7-2 with TRBJ2-4; TRBD1 is a possible D gene (5 bases). This CDR3 is built from 13 residues. CDR1 and CDR2 from the germline V gene are SGHTA and FQGNSA. Deletions cut 6 bases from V and 9 bases from J, with 15 bases between.

V usage is TRBV15 and J usage is TRBJ2-7; D ambiguous. The germline V and J ends were trimmed by 0 bases and 7 bases, with 10 bases remaining between them. The germline gives CDR1 LNHNV, CDR2 YYDKDF (reference sequence). The CDR3 contains 13 residues. The CDR3 nucleotides read TGTGCCACCAGCAGAGAGGACGGTTTGGAGCAGTACTTC. Translating it yields CATSREDGLEQYF.

This clone was seen once. The chain couples TRBV11-1 to TRBJ2-5; tentative D call: TRBD1 (6 bases). Germline values: CDR1 SGHAT, CDR2 FQDESV (reference sequence). The CDR3 is 13 amino acids. V lost 5 bases to trimming and J lost 5 bases, with 12 bases between them. The CDR3 DNA sequence: TGTGCCAGCAGCGGAGACAGGACGGAGACCCAGTACTTC. Protein: CASSGDRTETQYF. Using reference TRBV11-1 and TRBJ2-5 for the parts outside the CDR3, the full variable domain is EAEVAQSPRYKITEKSQAVAFWCDPISGHATLYWYRQILGQGPELLVQFQDESVVDDSQLPKDRFSAERLKGVDSTLKIQPAELGDSAMYLCASSGDRTETQYFGPGTRLLVL.

The chain links TRBV7-9 to TRBJ2-2, with TRBD1 matching 9 bases. Unmatched junction bases numbered 7, after V lost 2 bases and J lost 3 bases. The CDR3 is 17 amino acids. CDR1 is SEHNR, CDR2 FQNEAQ, per germline (reference sequence). In DNA, the CDR3 is TGTGCCAGCAGCTTACCCCAGGGACAGGGAGACACCGGGGAGCTGTTTTTT. Amino acid sequence: CASSLPQGQGDTGELFF.

The chain uses TRBV27 and TRBJ2-1; TRBD2 aligns across 13 bases. The germline CDR1 and CDR2 sequences are MNHEY and SMNVEV (reference sequence). The CDR3 extends over 17 amino acids. The trim removed 10 bases at V and 1 base at J, leaving 10 bases unmatched. The CDR3 sequence: CATSSRTSGSSYNEQFF. The CDR3 DNA follows: TGTGCCACCTCATCTAGGACTAGCGGGAGTTCCTACAATGAGCAGTTCTTC.

This clone showed up just once. The chain joins TRBV4-1 to TRBJ2-3, with 11 bases lining up with TRBD2. The germline gives CDR1 MGHRA, CDR2 YSYEKL. The CDR3 runs 16 residues. V was pared by 1 base and J by 5 bases, with 5 bases of the junction left unmatched. Here the CDR3 reads CASSQVTSGVGDTQYF. The CDR3 coding sequence is TGCGCCAGCAGCCAAGTGACTAGCGGGGTAGGAGATACGCAGTATTTT.

This chain uses TRBV5-4 with TRBJ2-3, with D unresolved. V lost 4 bases and J 0 bases, leaving 6 bases between the germline ends. Per the germline V gene, CDR1 is SGHNT and CDR2 is YYREEE (reference sequence). The CDR3 consists of 13 residues. CDR3 nucleotides: TGTGCCAGCAGCCGTGGAAGCACAGATACGCAGTATTTT. Amino acid sequence: CASSRGSTDTQYF.

The rearrangement uses TRBV11-2 and TRBJ1-2; 8 nucleotides line up with TRBD1. Germline CDR1 is SGHAT and CDR2 is FQNNGV. With V trimmed by 0 bases and J by 8 bases, 5 bases remained unmatched. The CDR3 length is 14 residues. CDR3 DNA: TGTGCCAGCAGCTTAGATCAAACAGGGGGAGGCTACACCTTC. It translates to CASSLDQTGGGYTF.

This sequence joins TRBV7-2 and TRBJ2-2; no firm D call. This CDR3 spans 14 amino acids. CDR1 is SGHTA, CDR2 FQGNSA, per germline. Between the trimmed V and J ends, which lost 4 bases and 5 bases, there was a span of 11 bases. The CDR3 protein is CASSSPLSTGELFF. For the CDR3, the DNA is TGTGCCAGCAGCTCTCCCTTAAGTACCGGGGAGCTGTTTTTT.

The chain has TRBV7-2 and TRBJ1-2; 8 positions match TRBD1. This CDR3 is built from 14 residues. From germline, CDR1 is SGHTA and CDR2 FQGNSA. Trimming at V came to 4 bases and at J to 6 bases, leaving 7 bases not matched to a gene. The chain's CDR3 is CASSSSGTGHGYTF. DNA of the CDR3: TGTGCCAGCAGCTCCTCGGGGACAGGTCATGGCTACACCTTC.

A few counts support this clone. The DNA for the CDR3 is TGTGCCAGCAGTAGAATGGTACAGGGGTCCTATGGCTACACCTTC. Its protein is CASSRMVQGSYGYTF. This chain joins TRBV9 and TRBJ1-2; 7 nucleotides line up with TRBD1. J lost 4 bases, V lost 5 bases, and 11 bases had no gene match. The CDR3 covers 15 residues. Germline CDR1 reads SGDLS; CDR2 reads YYNGEE.

The chain uses TRBV30 and TRBJ2-7; D gene uncertain. The germline V and J ends were trimmed by 1 base and 2 bases, with 12 bases remaining between them. Germline CDR1 GTSNPN, CDR2 SVGIG (reference sequence). The CDR3 extends over 14 amino acids. This chain's CDR3 is CAWSGPLTTYEQYF. For the CDR3, the DNA is TGTGCCTGGAGTGGTCCGTTGACGACCTACGAGCAGTACTTC. Variable domain in full (rest from reference TRBV30 and TRBJ2-7): SQTIHQWPATLVQPVGSPLSLECTVEGTSNPNLYWYRQAAGRGLQLLFYSVGIGQISSEVPQNLSASRPQDRQFILSSKKLLLSDSGFYLCAWSGPLTTYEQYFGPGTRLTVT.